The 17 T cell receptor beta chains given below trace back to one sample, sequenced in a study of blood T cell repertoires in COVID-19. Using immunoSEQ multiplex PCR, the repertoire was profiled, and TCRdb retains in-frame clones only, with some absent. The table includes approximately 300,000 clones, 80% to 90% detected once. Material: PBMCs or T cells enriched from blood (not recorded which). The receptors were gathered from a woman aged 25 to 39 who had recovered from COVID-19.

The chain recombines TRBV5-1 with TRBJ2-1; TRBD1 agrees at 11 bases. Germline CDR1 and CDR2: SGHRS and YFSETQ. The CDR3 consists of 13 residues. V trimming: 4 bases; J trimming: 9 bases; junction bases outside the gene matches: 3. The CDR3 here is CASSTGQGGEQFF. The CDR3 DNA sequence: TGCGCCAGCAGCACGGGACAGGGGGGTGAGCAGTTCTTC.

This rearrangement joins TRBV4-1 to TRBJ2-5; 8 positions agree with TRBD2. J gave up 1 base and V 2 bases, and 9 bases lay outside the gene matches. Germline lookup yields CDR1 MGHRA and CDR2 YSYEKL. The CDR3 consists of 17 residues. The CDR3 bases are TGCGCCAGCAGCCAAAGCGGGGGAAGGGGGTTCCAAGAGACCCAGTACTTC. This gives the protein CASSQSGGRGFQETQYF.

The V call is TRBV9, the J call TRBJ2-3; no definite D call. Germline CDR1 SGDLS, CDR2 YYNGEE. Trimming shortened V by 0 bases and J by 0 bases, and 8 bases separated the two germline ends. The CDR3 covers 15 residues. Here the CDR3 reads CASSVGGRSTDTQYF. The CDR3 nucleotides read TGTGCCAGCAGCGTAGGAGGCAGAAGCACAGATACGCAGTATTTT.

The chain combines TRBV12-3 or TRBV12-4 with TRBJ1-2; D is unresolved. CDR3 size: 11 residues. Trimming cost V 3 bases and J 8 bases, with 7 bases left between them. Here the CDR3 DNA reads TGTGCCAGCAGTTTCAGTGGCGGCTACACCTTC. Amino acids: CASSFSGGYTF.

The CDR3 bases are TGTGCCAGCAGCTTTGGGACGGGGGGTGGCTACACCTTC. Translating it yields CASSFGTGGGYTF. The V gene is TRBV11-1, the J gene TRBJ1-2; D is possibly TRBD1 (5 bases). The CDR3 loop spans 13 amino acids. V lost 3 bases and J 7 bases, leaving 12 bases between the germline ends. Germline V gene lookup returns CDR1 SGHAT and CDR2 FQDESV (reference sequence).

The chain employs TRBV11-3 and TRBJ2-1; 15 bases line up with TRBD2. The J segment lost 1 base and the V segment lost 5 bases, leaving 9 bases of the junction unmatched. The CDR3 consists of 19 residues. The germline gives CDR1 SGHNT, CDR2 YENEEA. CDR3 amino acids: CASSPGWTSGGGSYNEQFF. CDR3 DNA sequence: TGTGCCAGCAGCCCAGGATGGACTAGCGGGGGGGGTTCCTACAATGAGCAGTTCTTC.

The V and J genes are TRBV5-1 and TRBJ2-5; TRBD1 aligns across 9 bases. In germline, CDR1 is SGHRS, CDR2 YFSETQ. The CDR3 has 15 residues. V dropped 3 bases and J dropped 2; count of bases not matched to a gene: 5. The CDR3 DNA follows: TGCGCCAGCAGCTCCGGACAGGGGTGGCAAGAGACCCAGTACTTC. This translates into CASSSGQGWQETQYF.

This chain links TRBV7-2 with TRBJ1-2, with D possibly TRBD1 on 5 matching bases. Deletions cut 5 bases from V and 8 bases from J, with 21 bases between. CDR1 is SGHTA, CDR2 FQGNSA, per germline. The CDR3 has 15 amino acids. DNA for the CDR3: TGTGCCAGCAGCCCCAGACTCGGGGGTAACGTCGGCTACACCTTC. This encodes CASSPRLGGNVGYTF. Variable domain in full (rest from reference TRBV7-2 and TRBJ1-2): GAGVSQSPSNKVTEKGKDVELRCDPISGHTALYWYRQSLGQGLEFLIYFQGNSAPDKSGLPSDRFSAERTGGSVSTLTIQRTQQEDSAVYLCASSPRLGGNVGYTFGSGTRLTVV.

This clone came up once. The chain joins TRBV5-6 to TRBJ1-6, with D uncertain. The germline V gene has CDR1 SGHDT and CDR2 YYEEEE. Deletions cut 1 base from V and 4 bases from J, with 6 bases between. This CDR3 has 14 amino acids. CDR3 in amino acids: CASSLFRYNSPLHF. CDR3 sequence (DNA): TGTGCCAGCAGCTTGTTCAGGTATAATTCACCCCTCCACTTT.

The chain is built from TRBV18 and TRBJ2-1, with D maybe TRBD2 (6 bases). Trimming took off 3 bases at V and 4 bases at J, with 10 bases between the two ends. Germline V gene data show CDR1 as KGHSH and CDR2 as LQKENI. This CDR3 contains 14 residues. The CDR3 spells CASSPPSVYNEQFF. The CDR3 nucleotides read TGTGCCAGCTCACCTCCTAGCGTTTACAATGAGCAGTTCTTC.

In this sample, this clone turned up a few times. At the DNA level, this CDR3 is encoded by other sequences in the same sample as well. This chain links TRBV11-2 with TRBJ1-5, with D uncertain. The CDR3 totals 13 residues. Germline CDR1 SGHAT, CDR2 FQNNGV. The V end lost 0 bases, the J end lost 5 bases, and 5 bases lay between the germline ends. DNA of the CDR3: TGTGCCAGCAGCTTAGATCGTGATCAGCCCCAGCATTTT. It is translated as CASSLDRDQPQHF.

The rearrangement uses TRBV11-2 and TRBJ2-1; 8 bases are shared with TRBD2. The ends lost 3 bases at V and 8 bases at J; junction bases unmatched: 15. From germline, CDR1 is SGHAT and CDR2 FQNNGV. CDR3 length: 17 amino acids. As DNA, the CDR3 is TGTGCCAGCAGCTTTCTAAGCCCGGGAGGGATGATAGATGAGCAGTTCTTC. Amino acid sequence: CASSFLSPGGMIDEQFF. The variable domain in full, with the rest retrieved from reference TRBV11-2 and TRBJ2-1, is EAGVAQSPRYKIIEKRQSVAFWCNPISGHATLYWYQQILGQGPKLLIQFQNNGVVDDSQLPKDRFSAERLKGVDSTLKIQPAKLEDSAVYLCASSFLSPGGMIDEQFFGPGTRLTVL.

The chain carries TRBV4-1 and TRBJ1-5, with a weak D call TRBD1 (6 bases). The germline V gene has CDR1 MGHRA and CDR2 YSYEKL. Trimming left V 0 bases short and J 4 bases short, with 13 bases between. The CDR3 covers 16 residues. In DNA form, the CDR3 reads TGCGCCAGCAGCCAAGAAAGCAGGGGCCTTAATCAGCCCCAGCATTTT. It encodes CASSQESRGLNQPQHF.

The chain recombines TRBV6-5 with TRBJ1-1; weak D call: TRBD1 (6 bases). Deletions cut 0 bases from V and 2 bases from J, with 10 bases between. Germline CDR1 reads MNHEY; CDR2 reads SVGAGI. This CDR3 has 15 residues. For the CDR3, the DNA is TGTGCCAGCAGTTACTCGAACAGGGCTAACACTGAAGCTTTCTTT. Amino acids: CASSYSNRANTEAFF.

The chain joins TRBV6-5 to TRBJ1-2, with 7 bases that match TRBD1. Germline-derived CDR1 and CDR2 are MNHEY and SVGAGI. V shed 6 bases and J 7 bases; nucleotides not matched to a gene: 8. The CDR3 has 13 amino acids. The CDR3 DNA sequence: TGTGCCAGCAGGACGACAGCAGGGGGTGGCTACACCTTC. It translates to CASRTTAGGGYTF.

V and J are TRBV28 and TRBJ2-1, with 7 bases matching TRBD2. V gave up 5 bases and J gave up 8 bases; unmatched junction bases: 12. Germline-derived CDR1 and CDR2 are MDHEN and SYDVKM. The CDR3 has 15 residues. For the CDR3, the DNA is TGTGCCAGCAGTCCCCGGACTAGTTTTTCAGATGAGCAGTTCTTC. This translates into CASSPRTSFSDEQFF.

The rearrangement joins TRBV10-1 to TRBJ2-3; 11 bases line up with TRBD1. The germline V gene encodes CDR1 WNHNN and CDR2 SYGVQD (reference sequence). There are 16 residues in the CDR3. After removal of 2 bases from V and 0 bases from J, the junction contained 1 base not matched to a gene. The chain's CDR3 is CASSEGTGGSTDTQYF. The CDR3 DNA reads TGCGCCAGCAGTGAGGGGACAGGGGGAAGCACAGATACGCAGTATTTT.